This T cell receptor beta chain stems from a study of response to subunit inactivated influenza vaccine. Findings and caveats of the study: There was a suggestion from the authors that each seasonal influenza vaccination recruits few new T cells.

TCRdb fed the RT-PCR reads into MiXCR, producing one record per CDR3 protein. The repertoire holds approximately 500,000 distinct CDR3 sequences, with less than 15% as singletons. CDR3 length equals 13 residues. The V end lost 4 bases, the J end lost 0 bases, and 7 bases lay between the germline ends. CDR1 is DFQATT, CDR2 SNEGSKA, per germline (reference sequence). This clonotype was detected a few times. Its antigen is undetermined. The sequence was collected from a man aged 50-59 years who received an inactivated influenza vaccine. The sequences come from PBMCs from blood, collected 11 to 12 days after vaccination. The rearrangement uses TRBV20-1 and TRBJ1-5; D gene uncertain. The chain's CDR3 is CSAKGSSNQPQHF. CDR3 nucleotide sequence: TGCAGTGCTAAGGGCAGTAGCAATCAGCCCCAGCATTTT.